This record covers a single T cell receptor beta chain. This entry comes from a study of control samples from healthy donors and cancer patients. Germline CDR1 and CDR2: ENHRY and SYGVKD. This CDR3 spans 13 amino acids. With 7 bases removed from V and 0 bases from J, the gap between germline ends came to 10 bases. Method: immunoSEQ multiplex PCR; TCRdb's copy keeps in-frame clones and lacks some. The sample lists 350,000 to 450,000 clones; 80% to 95% were seen once. The clonotype originates from a man aged 35 to 55 with head and neck cancer. The chain joins TRBV10-3 to TRBJ2-7; D remains unclear. The sequenced material came from PBMCs. As DNA, the CDR3 is TGTGCCATCACAGACGGAAGCTCCTACGAGCAGTACTTC. Its protein product is CAITDGSSYEQYF.